This T cell receptor (beta chain) was obtained from a study of regulatory T cells in long-lasting Graves disease. Points from the study as a whole: Newly diagnosed patients shared 950 to 1,000 public clonotypes; persistent patients shared under 3,000. TRBV28, TRBJ1-2 and TRBJ2-5 were segments that persistent disease favored.

This clonotype was observed a handful of times. Its antigen is unidentified. Time point specified: persistent/refractory GD, antithyroid drugs over 5 years with positive TRAb. Scientists built the TCR library using RNA that was extracted from PBMCs. Patients were from an endocrinology department in Xi'an, China. Germline V gene lookup returns CDR1 SGHNT and CDR2 YYREEE (reference sequence). The V and J ends lost 7 bases and 2 bases, in that order; junction bases with no gene match: 9. This CDR3 region has 16 residues. For TCR beta, libraries came from iRepertoire HTBI primers and Arm-PCR of CDR3 regions. TCRdb reprocessed the multiplex PCR reads via MiXCR and lists one record per CDR3 protein. In the table there are 700,000 or so distinct CDR3 sequences, 30% of which are singletons.

The rearrangement uses TRBV5-4 and TRBJ2-4; 10 positions agree with TRBD1. This clonotype was sampled from a female donor with Graves disease. The starting material was peripheral blood mononuclear cells (PBMCs), obtained when the disease was refractory, from a patient treated with antithyroid drugs. DNA for the CDR3: TGTGCCAGCCAGGTGGGACAGGGGATGTCCAAAAACATTCAGTACTTC. Translation: CASQVGQGMSKNIQYF.